These 24 T cell receptor beta chains originate from one sample sequenced in a study of cytomegalovirus exposure and HLA in healthy donors. The primer mix had 60 Vbeta and 13 Jbeta primers. Assay: immunoSEQ multiplex PCR; the TCRdb copy retains only in-frame clones and omits some. The sample lists about 210,000 clones; approximately 77% were seen once. The sequencing input was PBMCs. These receptors all stem from a man between 35 and 55 years old in good health and CMV-seropositive.

The chain uses TRBV9 and TRBJ2-2; possibly TRBD1 for D (6 bases). Germline lookup yields CDR1 SGDLS and CDR2 YYNGEE. Trimming shortened V by 4 bases and J by 5 bases, and 18 bases separated the two germline ends. This CDR3 has 16 amino acids. The CDR3 spells CASSPRGRGGTGELFF. Written as DNA, the CDR3 is TGTGCCAGCAGCCCGAGGGGGAGAGGGGGAACCGGGGAGCTGTTTTTT. Full variable domain (rest looked up from reference TRBV9 and TRBJ2-2): DSGVTQTPKHLITATGQRVTLRCSPRSGDLSVYWYQQSLDQGLQFLIQYYNGEERAKGNILERFSAQQFPDLHSELNLSSLELGDSALYFCASSPRGRGGTGELFFGEGSRLTVL.

This clone was observed a handful of times. V is TRBV5-1 and J is TRBJ1-1; TRBD1 matches 8 bases. Germline V CDR1 and CDR2: SGHRS, YFSETQ. V was clipped by 4 bases and J by 1 base; unmatched bases: 12. This CDR3 is built from 17 residues. CDR3 sequence: CASSPDRGQTTNTEAFF. The CDR3 bases are TGCGCCAGCAGCCCCGACAGGGGCCAGACTACGAACACTGAAGCTTTCTTT.

The chain couples TRBV6-5 to TRBJ1-1; D remains ambiguous. The CDR3 extends over 14 amino acids. Trimming cost V 2 bases and J 1 base, with 8 bases left between them. Germline CDR1 is MNHEY and CDR2 is SVGAGI. CDR3 nucleotide sequence: TGTGCCAGCAGTTACAGCATTCGGAACACTGAAGCTTTCTTT. This translates into CASSYSIRNTEAFF.

The V gene is TRBV10-3, the J gene TRBJ2-5, with unresolved D. CDR1 and CDR2 from the germline V gene are ENHRY and SYGVKD. This CDR3 is 14 amino acids long. V dropped 2 bases and J dropped 4 bases, with 11 bases sitting between them. The CDR3 nucleotides read TGTGCCATCAGTGAGGGTAGAGTTCCAGAGACCCAGTACTTC. As protein: CAISEGRVPETQYF.

The gene calls are TRBV28 and TRBJ2-1; tentative D call: TRBD1 (5 bases). V gave up 5 bases and J gave up 2 bases, with 10 bases separating them. The CDR3 totals 14 residues. Germline CDR1 reads MDHEN; CDR2 reads SYDVKM. The DNA of the CDR3 is TGTGCCAGCAGTCTTAAGACAGCCTACAATGAGCAGTTCTTC. It yields the protein CASSLKTAYNEQFF.

V gene TRBV11-3 combines with J gene TRBJ2-2; D gene unclear. The V gene's germline CDR1 is SGHNT and CDR2 YENEEA. This CDR3 spans 13 amino acids. Trimming stripped 1 base from V and 6 bases from J, with 6 bases between. In DNA, the CDR3 is TGTGCCAGCAGCTTAGGAGGTTCCGGGGAGCTGTTTTTT. It is translated as CASSLGGSGELFF.

This chain's CDR3 is CASSLDSSEAFF. The CDR3 DNA reads as TGTGCCAGCAGCTTAGACAGCTCTGAAGCTTTCTTT. The chain couples TRBV7-2 to TRBJ1-1; no reliable D call. Germline V gives CDR1 SGHTA, CDR2 FQGNSA. The CDR3 loop spans 12 amino acids. Trimming removed 1 base at V and 6 bases at J, with 6 bases between.

V and J are TRBV4-2 and TRBJ2-7, with D maybe TRBD1 (6 bases). This CDR3 region has 14 residues. The germline V and J ends were trimmed by 4 bases and 2 bases, with 12 bases remaining between them. CDR1 is LGHNA and CDR2 is YNFKEQ in the germline V gene. CDR3 residues: CASSPRTAPYEQYF. CDR3 bases: TGTGCCAGCAGCCCAAGGACAGCCCCCTACGAGCAGTACTTC.

The rearrangement links TRBV5-1 to TRBJ2-5, with D maybe TRBD1 (5 bases). The germline CDR1 and CDR2 sequences are SGHRS and YFSETQ. Trimming removed 1 base from V and 4 bases from J, with 11 bases in between. CDR3 length: 14 amino acids. CDR3 region: CASSLSSGRETQYF. CDR3 in DNA: TGCGCCAGCAGCTTGAGCTCAGGGCGAGAGACCCAGTACTTC.

The chain links TRBV29-1 to TRBJ1-5; D uncertain. The V gene's germline CDR1 is SQVTM and CDR2 ANQGSEA. The CDR3 loop spans 12 amino acids. V lost 6 bases and J 1 base, leaving 7 bases between the germline ends. The CDR3 spells CSVGQSNQPQHF. The DNA of the CDR3 is TGCAGCGTGGGCCAGAGCAATCAGCCCCAGCATTTT.

The V and J genes are TRBV12-5 and TRBJ2-7, with D maybe TRBD2 (5 bases). V was pared by 0 bases and J by 6 bases, with 9 bases between. This CDR3 contains 13 residues. Germline CDR1 and CDR2: LGHNT and FRNRAP. Here the CDR3 reads CASGLVDSSEQYF. Here the CDR3 DNA reads TGTGCTAGTGGTTTGGTGGACTCTTCCGAGCAGTACTTC.

CDR3 nucleotide sequence: TGTGCCAGCAGTGGGGGACAACACTCTGGGGCCAACGTCCTGACTTTC. Encoded protein: CASSGGQHSGANVLTF. This rearrangement joins TRBV2 to TRBJ2-6; TRBD1 is a possible D gene (6 bases). CDR1 is SNHLY, CDR2 FYNNEI, per germline. V shed 4 bases and J shed 0 bases, with 10 bases lying between them. The CDR3 consists of 16 residues. The variable domain in full, with the rest retrieved from reference TRBV2 and TRBJ2-6, is EPEVTQTPSHQVTQMGQEVILRCVPISNHLYFYWYRQILGQKVEFLVSFYNNEISEKSEIFDDQFSVERPDGSNFTLKIRSTKLEDSAMYFCASSGGQHSGANVLTFGAGSRLTVL.

This chain connects TRBV11-2 to TRBJ1-5; the match to TRBD1 covers 7 bases. Trimming at V came to 4 bases and at J to 1 base, leaving 1 base not matched to a gene. The CDR3 is 14 amino acids. CDR1 SGHAT and CDR2 FQNNGV come from the germline V gene. The DNA for the CDR3 is TGTGCCAGCAGCTCGACAGGGAGCAATCAGCCCCAGCATTTT. Encoded protein: CASSSTGSNQPQHF.

The chain combines TRBV7-3 with TRBJ1-1, with D perhaps matching TRBD1 (5 bases). V gave up 5 bases and J gave up 4 bases, with 11 bases separating them. Looked up from germline, CDR1 is SGHTA and CDR2 is FQGTGA. This CDR3 is 13 amino acids long. CDR3 nucleotide sequence: TGTGCCAGCAGCCCCGGGGGTGCCACTGAAGCTTTCTTT. It encodes CASSPGGATEAFF.

This chain connects TRBV6-1 to TRBJ2-7, with 7 nucleotides matching TRBD2. Germline CDR1 is MNHNS and CDR2 is SASEGT. The CDR3 covers 16 residues. V gave up 0 bases and J gave up 0 bases; unmatched junction bases: 5. This chain's CDR3 is CASSEATRGFSYEQYF. CDR3 nucleotides: TGTGCCAGCAGTGAAGCAACGCGGGGGTTCTCCTACGAGCAGTACTTC.

The chain links TRBV19 to TRBJ2-1; D call uncertain. Per the germline V gene, CDR1 is LNHDA and CDR2 is SQIVND (reference sequence). CDR3 length equals 15 residues. Trimming left V 0 bases short and J 0 bases short, with 6 bases between. The CDR3 DNA follows: TGTGCCAGTAGTATAGAAGCCACCTCCTACAATGAGCAGTTCTTC. Protein product: CASSIEATSYNEQFF.

The J gene is TRBJ2-1, the V gene TRBV6-1; TRBD1 matches at 8 bases. V was pared by 6 bases and J by 1 base, with 2 bases of the junction left unmatched. The V gene's germline CDR1 is MNHNS and CDR2 SASEGT. This CDR3 has 14 residues. CDR3 in amino acids: CASSDRGSYNEQFF. CDR3 in DNA: TGTGCCAGCAGCGACAGGGGATCCTACAATGAGCAGTTCTTC.

This clone appeared once. The chain uses TRBV18 and TRBJ2-2, with D possibly being TRBD2 (6 bases). This CDR3 comprises 14 residues. In germline, CDR1 is KGHSH, CDR2 LQKENI. Trimming took off 3 bases at V and 5 bases at J, with 10 bases between the two ends. The CDR3 loop is CASSPGTSTGELFF. The DNA for the CDR3 is TGTGCCAGCTCACCCGGGACTTCAACCGGGGAGCTGTTTTTT.

A single count supports this clone. This chain connects TRBV7-3 to TRBJ2-5; D unclear. The CDR3 is 12 residues long. Per the germline V gene, CDR1 is SGHTA and CDR2 is FQGTGA. V dropped 3 bases and J dropped 2 bases, with 4 bases sitting between them. The CDR3 region has the DNA TGTGCCAGCAGCTTTAGTCAAGAGACCCAGTACTTC. It yields the protein CASSFSQETQYF. The whole variable domain, filled in from reference TRBV7-3 and TRBJ2-5, reads GAGVSQTPSNKVTEKGKYVELRCDPISGHTALYWYRQSLGQGPEFLIYFQGTGAADDSGLPNDRFFAVRPEGSVSTLKIQRTERGDSAVYLCASSFSQETQYFGPGTRLLVL.

This clone appeared once. Here the CDR3 DNA reads TGTGCCAGTAGTAAACAGGGAGAGTCCTATGGCTACACCTTC. It translates to CASSKQGESYGYTF. This chain joins TRBV19 and TRBJ1-2, with D tentatively TRBD1 (6 bases). V lost 4 bases and J 4 bases, leaving 13 bases between the germline ends. This CDR3 has 14 residues. Germline V CDR1 and CDR2: LNHDA, SQIVND (reference sequence). Full variable domain (rest looked up from reference TRBV19 and TRBJ1-2): DGGITQSPKYLFRKEGQNVTLSCEQNLNHDAMYWYRQDPGQGLRLIYYSQIVNDFQKGDIAEGYSVSREKKESFPLTVTSAQKNPTAFYLCASSKQGESYGYTFGSGTRLTVV.

The chain recombines TRBV5-1 with TRBJ2-2; possible D gene TRBD1, 6 bases. The germline CDR1 and CDR2 sequences are SGHRS and YFSETQ. This CDR3 spans 19 amino acids. Trimming pared 2 bases from V and 5 bases from J, leaving 25 bases between. The CDR3 DNA reads as TGCGCCAGCAGCTTTATACCCCGGACAGCTAGACTTGGAACCGGGGAGCTGTTTTTT. Translation gives CASSFIPRTARLGTGELFF.

The V gene is TRBV7-9, the J gene TRBJ2-7; 13 bases line up with TRBD2. This CDR3 is 15 amino acids long. Germline-derived CDR1 and CDR2 are SEHNR and FQNEAQ (reference sequence). V was clipped by 3 bases and J by 2 bases; unmatched bases: 1. The CDR3 here is CASSFTSGRAYEQYF. CDR3 sequence (DNA): TGTGCCAGCAGCTTTACTAGCGGGAGGGCCTACGAGCAGTACTTC.

The rearrangement joins TRBV6-5 to TRBJ1-1; 8 nucleotides line up with TRBD1. Trimming cost V 6 bases and J 5 bases; bases outside gene matches: 11. Germline lookup yields CDR1 MNHEY and CDR2 SVGAGI. The CDR3 is made up of 15 amino acids. The CDR3 nucleotides read TGTGCCAGCAGACCCCTGGGGGACAGGAGGACTGAAGCTTTCTTT. Encoded protein: CASRPLGDRRTEAFF.

The V gene is TRBV9, the J gene TRBJ1-2; 11 bases are a match to TRBD1. Germline V gives CDR1 SGDLS, CDR2 YYNGEE. Unmatched junction bases numbered 4, after V lost 0 bases and J lost 6 bases. CDR3 size: 15 residues. The DNA for the CDR3 is TGTGCCAGCAGCGTAGTCGGACAGGGGGCAAATGGCTACACCTTC. This encodes CASSVVGQGANGYTF.